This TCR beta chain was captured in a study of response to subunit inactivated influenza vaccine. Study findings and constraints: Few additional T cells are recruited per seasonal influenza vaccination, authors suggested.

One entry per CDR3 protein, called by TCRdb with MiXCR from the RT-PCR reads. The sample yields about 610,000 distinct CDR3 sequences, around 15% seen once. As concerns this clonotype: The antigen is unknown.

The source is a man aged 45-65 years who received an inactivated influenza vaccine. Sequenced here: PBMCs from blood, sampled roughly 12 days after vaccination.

The CDR3 DNA sequence: TGTGCCAGCCTACCGGCTAGCGGGAGGTCCTACAATGAGCAGTTCTTC. It is translated as CASLPASGRSYNEQFF. J is TRBJ2-1 and V is TRBV28; TRBD2 agrees at 11 bases. V lost 8 bases, J lost 1 base, and 7 bases stayed unmatched. The germline V gene encodes CDR1 MDHEN and CDR2 SYDVKM. The CDR3 spans 16 residues.